This TCR beta chain was documented in a study of T cells in Graves' hyperthyroidism and ophthalmopathy. V dropped 3 bases and J dropped 4; count of bases not matched to a gene: 8. The CDR3 contains 15 residues. Germline lookup yields CDR1 SGHRS and CDR2 YFSETQ. Amplification targeted TCR beta CDR3 regions from RNA transcripts. The study used the HTBI primer set for a first-round RT-PCR of the TCR CDR3. TCRdb reanalysed the multiplex PCR reads using MiXCR and keeps one entry per CDR3 protein. The table records about 560,000 distinct CDR3 sequences, about 45% of them present only once. Hyperthyroidism of Graves' type that showed no ophthalmopathy progression within 18 months was stable. Hyperthyroidism in the patients, aged 18 to 65, was newly diagnosed and under 2 months in duration. On the basis of clinical symptoms, serum thyroxine and TRAb, thyroid ultrasound and orbital computed tomography, diagnoses were made.

The V and J genes are TRBV5-1 and TRBJ2-5, with 8 positions matching TRBD2. This sequence originates from a woman between 18 and 29 years old with Graves' hyperthyroidism. Sequenced: peripheral blood or thyroid tissue (not recorded which). CDR3 sequence (DNA): TGCGCCAGCAGCTCCTCCGGGACTAGTGGAGAGACCCAGTACTTC. Its protein product is CASSSSGTSGETQYF.